The sample holds one count of the clone carrying this T cell receptor beta chain. Genomic DNA per cell subset filled all wells of several immunoSEQ plates. Produced via immunoSEQ multiplex PCR; TCRdb's table is partial and in-frame only. The sample contains roughly 170,000 clones, 65% to 80% of which appear only once. This sample is drawn from a study of shared clonotypes between healthy human individuals. Sequenced sample: memory CD4+ T cells sorted from blood. Subset meaning: CD45RA-negative fraction. The receptor was isolated from a man aged 25 to 40 in good health.

CDR3 loop: CASRPEDFMNTEAFF. In DNA, the CDR3 is TGCGCCAGCAGACCAGAAGATTTCATGAACACTGAAGCTTTCTTT. This chain connects TRBV23-1 to TRBJ1-1; D is unclear. TRBV23-1 is reported as an ORF; its role is uncertain. The V gene lost 6 bases and the J gene lost 0 bases, with 14 bases spanning the gap. The CDR3 consists of 15 residues.